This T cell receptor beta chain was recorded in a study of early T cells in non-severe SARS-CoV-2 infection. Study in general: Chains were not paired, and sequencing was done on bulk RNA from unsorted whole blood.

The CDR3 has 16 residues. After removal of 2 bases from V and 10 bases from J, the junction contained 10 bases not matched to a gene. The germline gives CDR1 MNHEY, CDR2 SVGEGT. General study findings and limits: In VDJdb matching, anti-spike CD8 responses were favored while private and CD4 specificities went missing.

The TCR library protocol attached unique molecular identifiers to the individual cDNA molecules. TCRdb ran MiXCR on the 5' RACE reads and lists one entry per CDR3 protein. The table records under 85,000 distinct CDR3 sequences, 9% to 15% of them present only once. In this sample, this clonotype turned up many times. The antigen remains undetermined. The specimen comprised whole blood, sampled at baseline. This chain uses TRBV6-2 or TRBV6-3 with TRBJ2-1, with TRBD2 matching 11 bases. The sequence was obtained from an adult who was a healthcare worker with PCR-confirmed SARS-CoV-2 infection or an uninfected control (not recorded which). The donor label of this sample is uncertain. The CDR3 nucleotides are TGTGCCAGCAGTTACAGGATTTTAGCGGGAGGGGGCGAGCAGTTCTTC. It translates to CASSYRILAGGGEQFF.